The clone carrying this T cell receptor (beta chain) was picked up many times. MiXCR, run by TCRdb on the reads, gives a single entry per CDR3 protein. The sample holds fewer than 250,000 distinct CDR3 sequences, about 30% seen once. The V gene's germline CDR1 is SGDLS and CDR2 YYNGEE. J gave up 1 base and V 0 bases, and 5 bases lay outside the gene matches. CDR3 length equals 19 residues. This sample is drawn from a study of kidney transplant recipient with SARS-CoV-2 infection. Material: a blood sample, obtained at baseline and on day 111 from a kidney transplant recipient. The chain is built from TRBV9 and TRBJ2-2; 14 nucleotides align to TRBD2. The receptor's source is a male patient aged 25 to 39 who had COVID-19 and was a kidney transplant recipient. Part of the T cells may come from the graft donor. The CDR3, as DNA: TGTGCCAGCAGCGTAGGGACTAGCGGGGGGCCGTTGAACACCGGGGAGCTGTTTTTT. Its translation is CASSVGTSGGPLNTGELFF.